Listed here are 25 T cell receptor beta chains from one sample, sequenced in a study of blood T cell repertoires in COVID-19. Data came from immunoSEQ multiplex PCR; TCRdb stores just in-frame clones and leaves some out. Of 130,000 to 150,000 clones listed, roughly 82% are singletons. Sequenced material: peripheral blood. The receptors were gathered from a human donor in a cohort sampled during active COVID-19.

The genes are TRBV9 and TRBJ2-5, with D possibly matching TRBD1 (5 bases). Trimming took off 4 bases at V and 9 bases at J, with 22 bases between the two ends. The CDR3 length is 15 residues. Per the germline V gene, CDR1 is SGDLS and CDR2 is YYNGEE. The CDR3 DNA sequence: TGTGCCAGCAGCCCTCAGATGGGGCTCCTTGGGGCCCAGTACTTC. This translates into CASSPQMGLLGAQYF.

The V call is TRBV4-2, the J call TRBJ2-4; no firm D call. There are 13 residues in the CDR3. The germline CDR1 and CDR2 sequences are LGHNA and YNFKEQ. V lost 0 bases and J lost 5, with 5 bases in between. CDR3 DNA sequence: TGTGCCAGCAGCCAAGACCAGGAAAACATTCAGTACTTC. Translation: CASSQDQENIQYF.

This clone was seen at least ten times. The chain is built from TRBV5-1 and TRBJ1-1, with D perhaps matching TRBD1 (6 bases). V was clipped by 0 bases and J by 0 bases, with 6 bases between them. Germline V CDR1 and CDR2: SGHRS, YFSETQ. CDR3 length: 14 residues. The CDR3 is CASSLGQVNTEAFF. CDR3 DNA sequence: TGCGCCAGCAGCTTGGGACAGGTGAACACTGAAGCTTTCTTT.

The chain joins TRBV6-6 to TRBJ1-1; unclear D gene. V dropped 8 bases and J dropped 1 base, with 11 bases sitting between them. Germline CDR1 MNHNY, CDR2 SVGAGI (reference sequence). The CDR3 extends over 13 amino acids. CDR3 sequence (DNA): TGTGCCAGCGCAATTTCAGGGAACACTGAAGCTTTCTTT. This translates into CASAISGNTEAFF.

The chain combines TRBV6-1 with TRBJ2-3; 11 bases fit TRBD2. The CDR3 contains 16 residues. Trimming cost V 4 bases and J 4 bases; bases outside gene matches: 7. Per germline, CDR1 MNHNS and CDR2 SASEGT. CDR3 nucleotide sequence: TGTGCCAGCAGTGTTTTAGCGGGAGGGGTAGCAGATACGCAGTATTTT. Encoded protein: CASSVLAGGVADTQYF.

This clone was recorded only once. This chain connects TRBV21-1 to TRBJ1-2. TRBV21-1 represents a pseudogene. This CDR3 region has 12 residues. CDR3 amino acids: CASRGGGKGYTF. The DNA of the CDR3 is TGTGCCAGCCGGGGCGGGGGGAAAGGCTACACCTTC.

The rearrangement links TRBV19 to TRBJ1-2; perhaps TRBD1 as D (6 bases). V was shortened by 6 bases and J by 3 bases, with 17 bases between the two germline ends. CDR3 length: 15 amino acids. The germline V gene encodes CDR1 LNHDA and CDR2 SQIVND (reference sequence). The CDR3 sequence: CASRLQGTLDYGYTF. DNA for the CDR3: TGTGCCAGTAGATTACAGGGCACGTTGGACTATGGCTACACCTTC.

V usage is TRBV2 and J usage is TRBJ1-4; 8 bases fit TRBD1. J was trimmed by 6 bases and V by 6 bases; bases with no gene match: 6. The CDR3 length is 14 residues. Germline lookup yields CDR1 SNHLY and CDR2 FYNNEI. The CDR3 reads CASSLDRGDEKLFF. The CDR3 nucleotides are TGTGCCAGCAGCCTCGACAGGGGAGATGAAAAACTGTTTTTT.

This clone has more than one count but fewer than ten. This chain joins TRBV5-6 and TRBJ2-5, with D tentatively TRBD1 (5 bases). V lost 1 base and J lost 1, with 11 bases in between. The CDR3 loop spans 15 amino acids. Germline CDR1 SGHDT, CDR2 YYEEEE. The CDR3 sequence is CASSLLGRAQETQYF. As DNA, the CDR3 is TGTGCCAGCAGCTTGTTGGGCAGGGCCCAAGAGACCCAGTACTTC.

The chain employs TRBV19 and TRBJ2-1, with D hard to call. CDR3 length: 12 residues. Trimming stripped 5 bases from V and 10 bases from J, with 12 bases between. Germline CDR1 and CDR2: LNHDA and SQIVND (reference sequence). CDR3 in amino acids: CASSPRNYEQFF. The CDR3 DNA sequence: TGTGCCAGTAGTCCTAGGAACTACGAGCAGTTCTTC.

V and J are TRBV6-5 and TRBJ1-1; 9 bases line up with TRBD1. CDR1 is MNHEY, CDR2 SVGAGI, per germline. The CDR3 extends over 14 amino acids. V shed 2 bases, J shed 6 bases, and the junction held 4 bases outside the gene matches. DNA of the CDR3: TGTGCCAGCAGTTACCGCGACAGGGGGGCTGAAGCTTTCTTT. As protein: CASSYRDRGAEAFF.

V and J are TRBV6-1 and TRBJ1-2, with 7 bases aligning to TRBD1. The V segment lost 1 base and the J segment 7 bases; nucleotides outside the gene matches: 9. There are 15 residues in the CDR3. Per germline, CDR1 MNHNS and CDR2 SASEGT. The CDR3 reads CASSEGGGEGGGYTF. Written as DNA, the CDR3 is TGTGCCAGCAGTGAAGGAGGGGGCGAGGGGGGTGGCTACACCTTC.

CDR3 protein: CASSVRGGGRAIAYEQYV. CDR3 nucleotides: TGTGCCAGCAGCGTAAGAGGGGGCGGGAGGGCCATCGCCTACGAGCAGTACGTC. This chain uses TRBV9 with TRBJ2-7; TRBD2 aligns across 9 bases. The V gene end was trimmed by 1 base and the J gene end by 2 bases; junction bases not matched to a gene: 13. The CDR3 loop spans 18 amino acids. Looked up from germline, CDR1 is SGDLS and CDR2 is YYNGEE.

This chain connects TRBV4-2 to TRBJ2-5; tentative D call: TRBD1 (6 bases). The V and J ends lost 3 bases and 4 bases respectively, with 18 bases between them. The germline V gene encodes CDR1 LGHNA and CDR2 YNFKEQ. The CDR3 is 16 amino acids. CDR3 coding DNA: TGTGCCAGCAGCCAGCACAGGGTAGGGTTGGTAGAGACCCAGTACTTC. Encoded protein: CASSQHRVGLVETQYF.

V usage is TRBV6-1 and J usage is TRBJ2-3, with TRBD2 matching 14 bases. The V and J ends lost 4 bases and 7 bases, in that order; junction bases with no gene match: 7. Germline lookup yields CDR1 MNHNS and CDR2 SASEGT. This CDR3 is built from 16 residues. CDR3 sequence: CASSGGLAGDLNTQYF. In nucleotides, the CDR3 is TGTGCCAGCAGTGGGGGACTAGCGGGAGATTTAAATACGCAGTATTTT.

V is TRBV28 and J is TRBJ1-6, with D possibly TRBD1 on 5 matching bases. CDR3 length: 14 residues. Germline V gene data show CDR1 as MDHEN and CDR2 as SYDVKM. Trimming left V 2 bases short and J 10 bases short, with 12 bases between. In nucleotides, the CDR3 is TGTGCCAGCAGTTTAGGCAGGGAGGACTCACCCCTCCACTTT. The encoded protein is CASSLGREDSPLHF.

This clone was detected only once. The chain carries TRBV28 and TRBJ1-5, with 10 bases matching TRBD1. This CDR3 comprises 18 residues. The V gene end was trimmed by 3 bases and the J gene end by 0 bases; junction bases not matched to a gene: 8. Germline V lookup: CDR1 MDHEN, CDR2 SYDVKM. The CDR3 sequence: CASSFPGQGIYSNQPQHF. The CDR3 DNA reads TGTGCCAGCAGTTTCCCGGGACAGGGGATTTATAGCAATCAGCCCCAGCATTTT.

The chain joins TRBV2 to TRBJ1-6; TRBD1 might be the D (5 bases). The V gene lost 9 bases and the J gene lost 7 bases, with 19 bases spanning the gap. This CDR3 is built from 15 residues. From germline, CDR1 is SNHLY and CDR2 FYNNEI. Here the CDR3 reads CASVLRQGTNSPLHF. The CDR3 DNA is TGTGCCAGTGTCCTCCGGCAGGGTACGAATTCACCCCTCCACTTT.

The chain is built from TRBV2 and TRBJ1-4, with TRBD1 matching over 9 bases. Germline CDR1 and CDR2: SNHLY and FYNNEI. V shed 6 bases and J 7 bases; nucleotides not matched to a gene: 9. This CDR3 contains 15 residues. CDR3 bases: TGTGCCAGCAGCTTGGGGACAGGGATAAGTGAAAAACTGTTTTTT. This encodes CASSLGTGISEKLFF.

The chain recombines TRBV19 with TRBJ2-2; TRBD1 agrees at 8 bases. CDR3 length equals 15 residues. Trimming cost V 7 bases and J 4 bases; bases outside gene matches: 8. Germline V lookup: CDR1 LNHDA, CDR2 SQIVND (reference sequence). CDR3 in DNA: TGTGCCAGTAAAGACAGGGGAGTTGGCACCGGGGAGCTGTTTTTT. It encodes CASKDRGVGTGELFF.

This clone appeared many times. The chain joins TRBV7-8 to TRBJ1-5, with unresolved D. V gave up 5 bases and J gave up 12 bases, with 20 bases separating them. Germline V gene lookup returns CDR1 SGHVS and CDR2 FQNEAQ. CDR3 size: 14 residues. CDR3: CASSPNIDEGFQHF. The DNA for the CDR3 is TGTGCCAGCAGCCCCAACATCGACGAGGGATTCCAGCATTTT. Looking up the rest from reference TRBV7-8 and TRBJ1-5 gives the full variable domain: GAGVSQSPRYKVAKRGQDVALRCDPISGHVSLFWYQQALGQGPEFLTYFQNEAQLDKSGLPSDRFFAERPEGSVSTLKIQRTQQEDSAVYLCASSPNIDEGFQHFGDGTRLSIL.

The count of this clone is one. The V call is TRBV5-1, the J call TRBJ2-1; 8 bases agree with TRBD2. The CDR3 has 16 amino acids. Germline V lookup: CDR1 SGHRS, CDR2 YFSETQ. With 2 bases clipped from V and 9 bases from J, the junction kept 13 bases outside the gene matches. The CDR3 DNA follows: TGCGCCAGCAGCTTATCCGGGACTAGACTGGGGATTGAGCAGTTCTTC. This codes for CASSLSGTRLGIEQFF.

This chain joins TRBV7-9 and TRBJ1-2; TRBD1 aligns across 8 bases. This CDR3 contains 14 residues. V gave up 5 bases and J gave up 5 bases; unmatched junction bases: 7. Germline assignment: CDR1 SEHNR and CDR2 FQNEAQ (reference sequence). The CDR3 reads CASSPGQGWYGYTF. In nucleotides, the CDR3 is TGTGCCAGCAGCCCAGGACAGGGTTGGTATGGCTACACCTTC.

The J gene is TRBJ2-1, the V gene TRBV2, with a possible D match to TRBD2 (5 bases). Trimming took 7 bases from V and 1 from J, leaving 14 bases between them. Per the germline V gene, CDR1 is SNHLY and CDR2 is FYNNEI. This CDR3 comprises 15 residues. CDR3 sequence reads: CASIAHGVSYNEQFF. The CDR3 region has the DNA TGTGCCAGCATTGCTCACGGGGTGTCCTACAATGAGCAGTTCTTC.

The chain combines TRBV7-8 with TRBJ2-7; TRBD1 agrees at 9 bases. The germline gives CDR1 SGHVS, CDR2 FQNEAQ. This CDR3 spans 18 amino acids. The V segment lost 2 bases and the J segment 2 bases; nucleotides outside the gene matches: 13. In DNA form, the CDR3 reads TGTGCCAGCAGCTTATCTACCCCAGGGGGACAGGGTACCTACGAGCAGTACTTC. Its protein product is CASSLSTPGGQGTYEQYF.